A selection of T cell receptor beta chains follows, all from one sample in a study of T-cell memory formation after mild COVID-19. TCRdb ran MiXCR on the 5' RACE reads and lists one entry per CDR3 protein. The profile shows approximately 580,000 distinct CDR3 sequences, about 20% of them singletons. Specimen: PBMCs or a T cell subset sorted from them (not recorded which). Receptors originate from an adult woman who had mild COVID-19 (a few samples of this study predate the infection). Cell type and time point are not known. Both conserved end residues are trimmed from each CDR3. Fields, in order: J gene, V gene, clone size, CDR3 protein. The size of a clone is reported for some rows only, either as once, few or many, or as a class for expanded clones.

TRBJ2-2 TRBV11-2 - ASSLVPTNTGELF
TRBJ2-2 TRBV6-2/TRBV6-3 - ASSYYRGRSNTGELF
TRBJ1-1 TRBV3-1 - ASSQGPGGAF
TRBJ1-1 TRBV7-9 - ASRPTGQTSEAF
TRBJ2-7 TRBV5-1 many ASSSLSGRAHEQY
TRBJ2-1 TRBV11-2 - ASSLVALSSYNEQF
TRBJ2-2 TRBV12-3/TRBV12-4 - ASSFSGGPNTGELF
TRBJ2-5 TRBV5-1 few ASSLVPSGGAQETQY
TRBJ2-2 TRBV6-2/TRBV6-3 few ASSYSAGAGELF
TRBJ2-1 TRBV24-1 many ATSDRRTVWPLYNEQF
TRBJ1-1 TRBV3-1 few ASRSASEEAF
TRBJ2-7 TRBV15 few ATSREHKGLYEQY
TRBJ2-7 TRBV27 few ASSSTKDRALSYEQY
TRBJ1-2 TRBV19 - ASSISQGEDGYT
TRBJ1-1 TRBV10-3 - AISEPTPGRAF
TRBJ1-2 TRBV24-1 - ATSDPRRPNYT
TRBJ2-1 TRBV6-5 - ASSSTSGGDEQF
TRBJ1-2 TRBV7-6 - ASSPLGANYGYT
TRBJ2-1 TRBV12-3/TRBV12-4 - ASSLSGAGGAHEQF
TRBJ2-1 TRBV12-3/TRBV12-4 - ASSSSGSNFNEQF
TRBJ1-1 TRBV12-3/TRBV12-4 few ASSPGTGSLQAF
TRBJ2-1 TRBV12-3/TRBV12-4 many ASSPPGLAVYNEQF
TRBJ1-1 TRBV5-5 few ASSFAGLRQGNTEAF
TRBJ1-1 TRBV14 - ASSRNSGRIDTEAF
TRBJ2-5 TRBV12-3/TRBV12-4 - ASSLRRLETQY
TRBJ2-7 TRBV15 few ATSPGLAGVTTYEQY
TRBJ2-7 TRBV29-1 - SVRQDSYEQY
TRBJ2-1 TRBV7-6 few ASSLEVGSSYNEQF
TRBJ2-7 TRBV7-6 - ASSSAGPAYEQY
TRBJ2-7 TRBV12-3/TRBV12-4 - ASSSKGGGRYEQY
TRBJ2-7 TRBV6-2/TRBV6-3 - ASSYDALERTYEQY